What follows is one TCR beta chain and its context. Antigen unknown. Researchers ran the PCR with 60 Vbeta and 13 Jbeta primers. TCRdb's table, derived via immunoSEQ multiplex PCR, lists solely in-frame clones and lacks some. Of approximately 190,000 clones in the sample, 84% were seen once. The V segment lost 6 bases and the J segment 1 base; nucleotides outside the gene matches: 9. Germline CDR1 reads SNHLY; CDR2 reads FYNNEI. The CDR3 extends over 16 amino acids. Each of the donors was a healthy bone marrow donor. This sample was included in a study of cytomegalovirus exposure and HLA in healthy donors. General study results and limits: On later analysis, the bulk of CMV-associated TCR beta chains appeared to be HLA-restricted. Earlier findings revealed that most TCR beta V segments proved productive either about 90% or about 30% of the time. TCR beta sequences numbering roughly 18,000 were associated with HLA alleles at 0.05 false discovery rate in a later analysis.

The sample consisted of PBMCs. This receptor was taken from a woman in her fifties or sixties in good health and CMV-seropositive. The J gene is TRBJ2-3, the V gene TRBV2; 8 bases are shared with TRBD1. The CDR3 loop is CASSPGQGRGTDTQYF. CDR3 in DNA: TGTGCCAGCAGCCCCGGACAGGGCAGGGGCACAGATACGCAGTATTTT.